This TCR beta chain was recorded in a study of cytotoxic CD8 clonotypes in ibrutinib-treated CLL (dated by TCRdb to 2020 to 2022). Background on the whole study: The cohort was composed of roughly ten relapsed/refractory and about 15 treatment-naive patients; IGHV unmutated status was identified in 17 patients. An average of about 260,000 productive templates and approximately 91,000 productive rearrangements was obtained per sample. Partial responses were observed in about 24 patients and complete responses in 2; after a median follow-up of 68 months, remission was maintained in 14 patients and progression was observed in some twelve. Every sample from remission and from progressive disease was obtained while the patients were still on ibrutinib. Response samples were taken after a median of roughly a year on treatment, ranging from 6 to 36 months. Cryopreserved peripheral blood mononuclear cells were collected before treatment, at response, and at either disease progression or sustained remission. Longitudinal samples were obtainable from about 30% of the roughly 90 participants in the trial. The investigation overall reported the following: Public clonotypes were found to be uncommon and were observed to contract or remain stable during treatment; the increase in clonality was shown to reflect expansion of private clonotypes at ibrutinib response. Lymph node repertoires were not examined, and the timing of sampling was not matched between patients in sustained remission and those whose disease progressed. At ibrutinib response clonality went up, during sustained remission it held steady, and at progression it dropped back toward baseline. Baseline clonality was found to be higher than that of age-matched healthy donors and was strongly correlated with circulating CD8+ T-cell counts.

With respect to this clone: The antigen it recognizes is unknown. Base qualities are not at hand, and no much larger clone is one base apart.

Read against the paper, the sample's time point label means: approximately 25 months on ibrutinib. For TCR beta library preparation, about 2 micrograms of genomic DNA were isolated from cryopreserved PBMCs. Longitudinal blood samples from CLL patients on ibrutinib monotherapy were analyzed using high-throughput TCR beta sequencing. The patients were enrolled in a single-center, open-label phase 2 trial of ibrutinib monotherapy. On a MiSeq, deep resolution sequencing aimed for a depth between 1 in 1 million and 1 in 200,000 T cells, with each clonotype covered approximately 10x on average. The immunoSEQ hsTCRB Kit was used to generate the TCR beta libraries. Turning to the authors' computational methods: ImmunoSEQ Data Assistant and ImmunoSEQ Analyzer were used for data analysis, and V, D and J genes were assigned according to IMGT definitions. Clonality, which ranges from 0 to 1, was calculated by subtracting the normalized Shannon entropy of productive rearrangement frequencies from one. Only overrepresented clonotypes making up at least 0.05% of the repertoire of each patient were included in the public clonotype analysis. Some 14 age-matched healthy donor repertoires from immuneACCESS served as clonality controls. Imported from immuneACCESS, the table was reduced by TCRdb to in-frame sequences with V and J called. These copies leave out some clones; in studies compared against another copy, an unresolved V gene accounts for under half, and the cause of the remainder is not known. That table gives V, J and clone size, and the DNA gave D and trimming. Within this sample are about 27,000 clones, with around two thirds of them counted one time only. The top ten hold 45% to 65% of the sample.

There are 13 amino acids in the CDR3, from cysteine to phenylalanine inclusive. Solely the CDR3 DNA is kept, with 39 bases framed from the first base. V is clipped by 6 bases and J by 4 bases, and the sequence between their germline boundaries is 9 bases long. CDR1 and CDR2 are read off the germline V gene as MNHEY and SVGAGI. This TCR derives from a human donor with chronic lymphocytic leukemia. The sequenced sample was PBMCs, obtained after 24 months of ibrutinib treatment. In this chain, TRBV6-5 is recombined with TRBJ1-4, with the D gene not confidently named. CDR3 loop: CASSRDFNEKLFF. The nucleotide sequence is given as TGTGCCAGCAGCCGGGATTTTAATGAAAAACTGTTTTTT.